The present TCR beta chain was sequenced within a study of T cells after yellow fever vaccination. TCRdb itself ran the 5' RACE reads through MiXCR, one entry per CDR3 protein. The profile covers around 600,000 distinct CDR3 sequences, with 9% to 15% appearing a single time and under 15% taken by the ten largest. V dropped 5 bases and J dropped 5; count of bases not matched to a gene: 3. Germline V lookup: CDR1 SGHTA, CDR2 FQGNSA. The CDR3 is 13 residues long. This clonotype was observed a handful of times. The specimen comprised PBMCs, sampled on the day of the yellow fever booster vaccination. This TCR came from a man aged 25 to 40 who received the YFV17D yellow fever vaccine. V usage is TRBV7-2 and J usage is TRBJ2-1, with 7 bases aligning to TRBD2. CDR3: CASSTSANNEQFF. The CDR3 region has the DNA TGTGCCAGCAGCACTAGCGCTAACAATGAGCAGTTCTTC.